This entry describes one T cell receptor beta chain. The sample comes from a study of control samples from healthy donors and cancer patients. V lost 2 bases and J lost 4, with 11 bases in between. The germline gives CDR1 SNHLY, CDR2 FYNNEI. The CDR3 is made up of 14 amino acids. The data were produced by immunoSEQ multiplex PCR, yet TCRdb's version contains in-frame clones alone and is incomplete. The repertoire includes around 250,000 clones, over 70% of them detected once, and approximately 12% sits in the top ten. This chain uses TRBV2 with TRBJ1-2; D not certain. The sequencing sample was made of PBMCs. The origin of this receptor is a woman in her sixties or seventies with lung cancer. The CDR3 sequence: CASSESPDLYGYTF. In DNA, the CDR3 is TGTGCCAGCAGTGAATCGCCAGACCTCTATGGCTACACCTTC.